These T cell receptor beta chains were read from a single sample in a study of Graves' ophthalmopathy and Graves' hyperthyroidism. TCRdb used MiXCR to reprocess the multiplex PCR reads, holding one entry per CDR3 protein. The data contain over a million distinct CDR3 sequences, roughly two fifths of them singletons. The sequenced sample was peripheral blood or thyroid tissue (not recorded which). Every receptor here comes from an adult man with Graves' hyperthyroidism. Both conserved end residues are part of each CDR3. D genes are given only for firm matches. Size is omitted from some rows. Given values are once, few, many or a class for expanded clones.

CDR3nt: TGTGCCAGCACTCTAGGACAGACATTCAATCAGCCCCAGCATTTT; CDR3aa: CASTLGQTFNQPQHF; v_gene: TRBV6-6; d_gene: NA; j_gene: TRBJ1-5; abundance: NA
CDR3nt: TGTGCCAGTAGTATCGCGGGCAGAAATAGCAATCAGCCCCAGCATTTT; CDR3aa: CASSIAGRNSNQPQHF; v_gene: TRBV19; d_gene: NA; j_gene: TRBJ1-5; abundance: many
CDR3nt: TGTGCCAGCAGTTCCCCCGACTTCACCCTCCACTTT; CDR3aa: CASSSPDFTLHF; v_gene: TRBV6-5; d_gene: NA; j_gene: TRBJ1-6; abundance: few
CDR3nt: TGTGCCAGCAGCCACCCGACAGGGACTAGCTACGAGCAGTACTTC; CDR3aa: CASSHPTGTSYEQYF; v_gene: TRBV14; d_gene: NA; j_gene: TRBJ2-7; abundance: NA
CDR3nt: TGTGCCTGGAGTACAGGGCCTACCGGGGGTATTAATCAGCCCCAGCATTTT; CDR3aa: CAWSTGPTGGINQPQHF; v_gene: TRBV7-9; d_gene: NA; j_gene: TRBJ1-5; abundance: NA
CDR3nt: TGTGCCAGCACCTCAAAGGGGGAGCCCCAGCATTTT; CDR3aa: CASTSKGEPQHF; v_gene: TRBV6-5; d_gene: NA; j_gene: TRBJ1-5; abundance: few
CDR3nt: TGCGCCAGCAGCCAGGAGGTCAGTAAGAGTAATGAAAAACTGTTTTTT; CDR3aa: CASSQEVSKSNEKLFF; v_gene: TRBV4-3; d_gene: NA; j_gene: TRBJ1-4; abundance: NA
CDR3nt: TGTGCCAGCTCACCGAACGAGCAGCTTGGGGAGACCCAGTACTTC; CDR3aa: CASSPNEQLGETQYF; v_gene: TRBV18; d_gene: NA; j_gene: TRBJ2-5; abundance: NA
CDR3nt: TGTGCCAGCAGTTTACTAACAGGGGCCGGAAATTCACCCCTCCACTTT; CDR3aa: CASSLLTGAGNSPLHF; v_gene: TRBV28; d_gene: TRBD1; j_gene: TRBJ1-6; abundance: NA
CDR3nt: TGCAGAGTGGGACAGGGCAGGACTGAAGCTTTCTTT; CDR3aa: CRVGQGRTEAFF; v_gene: TRBV29-1; d_gene: TRBD1; j_gene: TRBJ1-1; abundance: NA
CDR3nt: TGTGCCAGCGTTAGCGGGAGAGGAGCCGGGGAGCTGTTTTTT; CDR3aa: CASVSGRGAGELFF; v_gene: TRBV2; d_gene: TRBD2; j_gene: TRBJ2-2; abundance: NA
CDR3nt: TGCAGTGCTGGAAGGGGGTTTTTTCAGCCCCAGCATTTT; CDR3aa: CSAGRGFFQPQHF; v_gene: TRBV20-1; d_gene: NA; j_gene: TRBJ1-5; abundance: many
CDR3nt: TGTGCCAGCAGCTTCGGTTTCTCTGGAAACACCATATATTTT; CDR3aa: CASSFGFSGNTIYF; v_gene: TRBV5-8; d_gene: NA; j_gene: TRBJ1-3; abundance: few
CDR3nt: TGTGCCAGCATGTCGACGGGCCAAGCTTTCTACGAGCAGTACTTC; CDR3aa: CASMSTGQAFYEQYF; v_gene: TRBV2; d_gene: NA; j_gene: TRBJ2-7; abundance: NA
CDR3nt: TGTGCCAGCAGTTTAGGGACCGGGCCCGGTGGCGGGGAGCTGTTTTTT; CDR3aa: CASSLGTGPGGGELFF; v_gene: TRBV12-3/TRBV12-4; d_gene: NA; j_gene: TRBJ2-2; abundance: few
CDR3nt: TGTGCCAGCAGCCTAGATTTTGGCGGGGCAGGACCGTTCTTC; CDR3aa: CASSLDFGGAGPFF; v_gene: TRBV25-1; d_gene: NA; j_gene: TRBJ2-1; abundance: NA
CDR3nt: TGTGCCACCAGTGATTGGACAGGCTATAATTCACCCCTCCACTTT; CDR3aa: CATSDWTGYNSPLHF; v_gene: TRBV24-1; d_gene: TRBD1; j_gene: TRBJ1-6; abundance: NA
CDR3nt: TGTGCCCCTAAGCCGGGACAGGGGTATAATTCACCCCTCCACTTT; CDR3aa: CAPKPGQGYNSPLHF; v_gene: TRBV15; d_gene: TRBD1; j_gene: TRBJ1-6; abundance: once
CDR3nt: TGTGCCAGCAGTGACGGGACAGGGGGAAACCAAGGGACCCAGTACTTC; CDR3aa: CASSDGTGGNQGTQYF; v_gene: TRBV10-2; d_gene: TRBD1; j_gene: TRBJ2-5; abundance: few
CDR3nt: TGTGCCAGCAGCTCCGCCGGGGGGAAAGGCTACACCTTC; CDR3aa: CASSSAGGKGYTF; v_gene: TRBV7-9; d_gene: NA; j_gene: TRBJ1-2; abundance: NA
CDR3nt: TGTGCCAGCAGCGCAGGGGCTGCGGATTCACCCCTCCACTTT; CDR3aa: CASSAGAADSPLHF; v_gene: TRBV7-9; d_gene: NA; j_gene: TRBJ1-6; abundance: many
CDR3nt: TGCGCCAGCAGCCACTACGCCAGCCGGGAGCAGCCCCAGCATTTT; CDR3aa: CASSHYASREQPQHF; v_gene: TRBV4-1; d_gene: NA; j_gene: TRBJ1-5; abundance: many
CDR3nt: TGTGCCATCAGAGAAGCGCCGGGGCGATCCTACGAGCAGTACTTC; CDR3aa: CAIREAPGRSYEQYF; v_gene: TRBV10-3; d_gene: NA; j_gene: TRBJ2-7; abundance: many
CDR3nt: TGTGCCAGCAGCTGGGAGACTGAAGCTTTCTTT; CDR3aa: CASSWETEAFF; v_gene: TRBV5-6; d_gene: NA; j_gene: TRBJ1-1; abundance: many
CDR3nt: TGCAGCGTTGCTTCCCGAGGGGGAGATCAGCCCCAGCATTTT; CDR3aa: CSVASRGGDQPQHF; v_gene: TRBV29-1; d_gene: NA; j_gene: TRBJ1-5; abundance: few
CDR3nt: TGTGCCAGCAAGAAACTGACCGGGACAGGGCCCTTC; CDR3aa: CASKKLTGTGPF; v_gene: TRBV2; d_gene: TRBD1; j_gene: TRBJ2-6; abundance: many
CDR3nt: TGTGCCAGCAGTACAGGGGGGCAAGGCGAAAAACTGTTTTTT; CDR3aa: CASSTGGQGEKLFF; v_gene: TRBV11-2; d_gene: TRBD1; j_gene: TRBJ1-4; abundance: NA
CDR3nt: TGTGCCAGCAGTGTACAGGGGGCGCACCCTCTAAAACTGTTTTTT; CDR3aa: CASSVQGAHPLKLFF; v_gene: TRBV6-5; d_gene: TRBD1; j_gene: TRBJ1-4; abundance: few
CDR3nt: TGTGCCAGCAGCCCAATAGGGACAGGGAACACCGGGGAGCTGTTTTTT; CDR3aa: CASSPIGTGNTGELFF; v_gene: TRBV7-2; d_gene: TRBD1; j_gene: TRBJ2-2; abundance: NA
CDR3nt: TGCAGCGCAGGGACAGGTCAGACAGATACGCAGTATTTT; CDR3aa: CSAGTGQTDTQYF; v_gene: TRBV29-1; d_gene: TRBD1; j_gene: TRBJ2-3; abundance: few
CDR3nt: TGTGCCAGCAGCCGATTGGGGTATGGCTACACCTTC; CDR3aa: CASSRLGYGYTF; v_gene: TRBV7-2; d_gene: NA; j_gene: TRBJ1-2; abundance: many
CDR3nt: TGCAGCTCTGGACAGACCTACGAGCAGTACTTC; CDR3aa: CSSGQTYEQYF; v_gene: TRBV29-1; d_gene: NA; j_gene: TRBJ2-7; abundance: NA
CDR3nt: TGTGCCAGCAGGCAAACTCATCAGCCCCAGCATTTT; CDR3aa: CASRQTHQPQHF; v_gene: TRBV6-5; d_gene: NA; j_gene: TRBJ1-5; abundance: many
CDR3nt: TGCAGTTCGACAGGGGTCCATGGCTACACCTTC; CDR3aa: CSSTGVHGYTF; v_gene: TRBV20-1; d_gene: TRBD1; j_gene: TRBJ1-2; abundance: few
CDR3nt: TGCAGTGCTAGATTAAGCCCCGAGCAGTACTTC; CDR3aa: CSARLSPEQYF; v_gene: TRBV20-1; d_gene: NA; j_gene: TRBJ2-7; abundance: many
CDR3nt: TGTGCCAGCAGCTTTGAGGCAGGGGGAGTCGGTAGCAATCAGCCCCAGCATTTT; CDR3aa: CASSFEAGGVGSNQPQHF; v_gene: TRBV6-2/TRBV6-3; d_gene: TRBD1; j_gene: TRBJ1-5; abundance: NA
CDR3nt: TGTGCCAGCAGGGAGACAGTCTCCTACGAGCAGTACTTC; CDR3aa: CASRETVSYEQYF; v_gene: TRBV2; d_gene: NA; j_gene: TRBJ2-7; abundance: few